This TCR beta chain emerged from a study of blood T cell repertoires in COVID-19 (TCRdb year 2020). Study-wide context: The collaborator samples originated in the United States, Italy and Spain and spanned the acute and convalescent phases of COVID-19. The repertoires were released in a freely available public database meant as a resource for research on the immune response to SARS-CoV-2. Subjects who had been exposed to COVID-19, were actively infected with it, or had recovered from it provided the deeply sampled blood TCRbeta repertoires that made up the dataset. The samples were drawn from two sources: the first 160 participants of the ongoing ImmuneRACE study, and 1,000 to 1,500 subjects contributed by 6 global collaborators. Nearly every sample came with metadata listing a de-identified subject ID, COVID-19 status, age in years and sex. Where available, HLA class I and class II types were taken from metadata supplied by the sample provider and were not determined by assay-based typing. The material from the prospective study consisted of cDNA or gDNA derived from T cells, B-cell-depleted T cells, or PBMCs.

CDR1 and CDR2 are read off the germline V gene as SGHTS and YDEGEE. The germline V and J ends show losses of 3 bases and 7 bases respectively, and no gene match explains 9 bases of the junction. The CDR3 goes from the cysteine to the phenylalanine over 14 residues. Only the CDR3 portion is preserved as DNA: 42 bases, with reading frame beginning at the first base. TCRbeta CDR3 regions were amplified from genomic DNA by means of the immunoSEQ Assay, a bias-controlled multiplex PCR. In the source study's methods: The number of nucleated cells in each sample was estimated by amplification of reference gene primers within the assay. To quantify the absolute abundance of each unique TCRbeta CDR3 rearrangement, sequence reads were collapsed and filtered. For each sample, productive Simpson clonality was calculated as the square root of Simpson's diversity index over productive rearrangements. TCRdb took over this immuneACCESS table, retaining in-frame rearrangements with V and J assigned. Such tables are incomplete; in checked studies, under half of the missing clones stem from an unresolved V gene, and the remainder is unexplained. V and J calls and clone size come straight from that table; D and trimming were deduced from the DNA. The sample has approximately 240,000 clones on record, roughly nine tenths of them singletons. Under 4% of the sample lies in the top ten.

Participants in the prospective study were aged roughly 18 to 95 years, lived in more than 20 United States geographic areas, and enrolled through a virtual design. To assign participants to cohorts, the prospective study relied on clinical history that participants themselves reported in a screening survey and a study questionnaire. Each participant in the prospective study had whole blood, serum and a nasopharyngeal or oropharyngeal swab collected by mobile phlebotomists. Participants in the prospective study had the option to provide additional blood draws and questionnaires over a roughly 2-month period. Blood samples from the prospective study were shipped frozen or at room temperature prior to DNA extraction. On the study overall, not on this receptor specifically: How much clinical and demographic metadata was included differed by source and by participant, and the metadata was provided uncurated.

This clone was detected a few times. There is no known antigen for this receptor. Within one base of it there is no much larger clone, and no base qualities were kept. This clonotype was obtained from a woman aged 18-30 years in a cohort exposed to, infected with or recovered from COVID-19 (not recorded which). The chain is made from TRBV5-8 and TRBJ2-5; TRBD1 fits 7 bases in the junction. The material sequenced was PBMCs or T cells enriched from blood (not recorded which). At the DNA level, the sequence is TGTGCCAGCAGCTCCCGACAGGGCGTCGTGACCCAGTACTTC. Its translation is CASSSRQGVVTQYF. The CDR3 plus the reference TRBV5-8 and TRBJ2-5 genes for the other parts give the full variable domain: EAGVTQSPTHLIKTRGQQATLRCSPISGHTSVYWYQQALGLGLQFLLWYDEGEERNRGNFPPRFSGRQFPNYSSELNVNALELEDSALYLCASSSRQGVVTQYFGPGTRLLVL.